This TCR beta chain was captured by sequencing in a study of cytomegalovirus exposure and HLA in healthy donors. The PCR had 60 Vbeta and 13 Jbeta primers. Sequenced by immunoSEQ multiplex PCR; TCRdb stores in-frame clones only, minus some. The data contain 150,000 or so clones, 60% to 85% of them seen just once; the ten biggest clones take up more than 10%. It was healthy bone marrow donors who served as donors. Donors were nominally healthy when sampled, though unrecorded immune exposures were likely. J was trimmed by 5 bases and V by 3 bases; bases with no gene match: 12. This CDR3 has 16 amino acids. The germline gives CDR1 SEHNR, CDR2 FQNEAQ (reference sequence). This clone was recorded many times. Its specificity is not known. Broader study findings: Among TCR beta chains of equal frequency, HLA-associated ones were more clonally expanded in a later analysis. Solely CMV serostatus was available to characterize immune exposure.

This clonotype originated in a man aged 35-49 years in good health and CMV-seropositive. The V call is TRBV7-9, the J call TRBJ2-7; 8 positions match TRBD2. The specimen was PBMCs. Here the CDR3 reads CASSFSPSGSSNEQYF. The DNA for the CDR3 is TGTGCCAGCAGCTTCTCCCCCAGCGGGAGTTCTAACGAGCAGTACTTC.